These T cell receptor beta chains were read from a single sample in a study of brain T cells in children with intractable seizures. Here immunoSEQ multiplex PCR was the method, and the copy in TCRdb shows in-frame clones only, minus some. This table holds about 64,000 clones, about 96% found once. Here the sequenced sample was peripheral blood, taken at surgery. These receptors all come from a boy under three years old with focal cortical dysplasia and intractable seizures. CDR3s include the opening cysteine and the closing phenylalanine or tryptophan. The order of the fields is clone size, J gene, V gene, CDR3 length, D gene, CDR3 protein, CDR3 DNA. The D gene is left open where the match is weak. Clone sizes are given selectively: once, few, many, or a class where the clone is expanded.

NA,TRBJ1-2,TRBV10-3,17,TRBD1,CAISAGTVPRRSYGYTF,TGTGCCATCAGTGCCGGGACAGTCCCGCGGAGGAGCTATGGCTACACCTTC
NA,TRBJ1-1,TRBV14,17,NA,CASSQDGGALPDTEAFF,TGTGCCAGCAGCCAAGATGGGGGGGCGCTTCCGGACACTGAAGCTTTCTTT
NA,TRBJ2-1,TRBV6-5,15,TRBD2,CASSYGTSGGNEQFF,TGTGCCAGCAGTTACGGGACTAGCGGGGGAAATGAGCAGTTCTTC
NA,TRBJ1-1,TRBV5-6,11,NA,CASSLVSEAFF,TGTGCCAGCAGCTTGGTTTCTGAAGCTTTCTTT
NA,TRBJ1-1,TRBV5-1,12,NA,CASSSSRGRAFF,TGCGCCAGCAGCTCTTCCCGGGGGAGGGCTTTCTTT
NA,TRBJ2-7,TRBV6-5,12,NA,CASSRTGNEQYF,TGTGCCAGCAGTCGAACAGGTAACGAGCAGTACTTC
NA,TRBJ2-3,TRBV28,16,NA,CASSAPLRVGTDTQYF,TGTGCCAGCAGTGCCCCCTTGCGGGTGGGCACAGATACGCAGTATTTT
NA,TRBJ1-2,TRBV19,13,NA,CASSIVLGTGYTF,TGTGCCAGTAGTATAGTGTTGGGAACTGGCTACACCTTC
NA,TRBJ2-1,TRBV9,14,NA,CASSALTQGNEQFF,TGTGCCAGCAGCGCCCTTACGCAGGGCAATGAGCAGTTCTTC
NA,TRBJ1-4,TRBV6-5,13,NA,CASSYRVREKLFF,TGTGCCAGCAGTTACAGGGTTCGTGAAAAACTGTTTTTT
NA,TRBJ1-1,TRBV5-1,15,NA,CASSWDGRDVAEAFF,TGCGCCAGCAGCTGGGATGGCAGGGACGTCGCTGAAGCTTTCTTT
NA,TRBJ2-1,TRBV9,17,TRBD2,CASSVYGTSGSHNEQFF,TGTGCCAGCAGCGTATATGGGACTAGCGGGAGCCACAATGAGCAGTTCTTC
NA,TRBJ2-5,TRBV5-4,15,TRBD1,CASSRRQGGHETQYF,TGTGCCAGCAGCAGAAGACAGGGGGGTCATGAGACCCAGTACTTC
NA,TRBJ1-1,TRBV5-6,14,NA,CASSLPGANTEAFF,TGTGCCAGCAGCTTGCCAGGGGCGAACACTGAAGCTTTCTTT
NA,TRBJ1-5,TRBV20-1,13,NA,CSASWNSNQPQHF,TGCAGTGCTAGTTGGAATAGCAATCAGCCCCAGCATTTT
NA,TRBJ2-5,TRBV7-6,14,TRBD1,CASSLVLGGETQYF,TGTGCCAGCAGCTTAGTGTTAGGGGGCGAGACCCAGTACTTC
NA,TRBJ2-6,TRBV5-6,14,NA,CASSLSLVLTSLTF,TGTGCCAGCAGCTTGTCGTTAGTACTGACATCGCTGACTTTC
NA,TRBJ2-5,TRBV5-1,16,NA,CASSTRRGPYQETQYF,TGCGCCAGCAGCACCCGACGAGGACCGTACCAAGAGACCCAGTACTTC
NA,TRBJ2-3,TRBV28,15,NA,CASSLTGRSTDTQYF,TGTGCCAGCAGTTTAACGGGACGGAGCACAGATACGCAGTATTTT
NA,TRBJ2-1,TRBV12-5,15,TRBD1,CASGLGDRSYNEQFF,TGTGCTAGTGGTTTGGGGGACAGATCCTACAATGAGCAGTTCTTC
NA,TRBJ2-7,TRBV4-3,16,TRBD1,CASSQEMGQGQYEQYF,TGCGCCAGCAGCCAAGAAATGGGACAGGGTCAGTACGAGCAGTACTTC
NA,TRBJ2-2,TRBV7-2,15,TRBD2,CASSLASGGAGELFF,TGTGCCAGCAGCTTAGCCTCCGGGGGGGCCGGGGAGCTGTTTTTT
NA,TRBJ2-7,TRBV11-2,16,NA,CASSLGRGLTSYEQYF,TGTGCCAGCAGCTTAGGGCGCGGGTTGACCTCCTACGAGCAGTACTTC
once,TRBJ1-5,TRBV19,15,NA,CASRGTGTSNQPQHF,TGTGCCAGTAGAGGAACAGGGACGAGCAATCAGCCCCAGCATTTT
NA,TRBJ1-4,TRBV5-5,16,TRBD1,CASSSGQTTTNEKLFF,TGTGCCAGCAGCTCGGGACAGACTACAACTAATGAAAAACTGTTTTTT
NA,TRBJ2-1,TRBV7-2,13,NA,CASSLKLGNSQFF,TGTGCCAGCAGCTTAAAGTTGGGTAACTCGCAGTTCTTC
NA,TRBJ2-1,TRBV4-1,14,NA,CASSPSPGGDEQFF,TGCGCCAGCAGCCCGTCGCCCGGCGGGGATGAGCAGTTCTTC
NA,TRBJ1-2,TRBV19,13,NA,CASSMWGAADYTF,TGTGCCAGTAGTATGTGGGGGGCTGCGGACTACACCTTC
once,TRBJ2-1,TRBV9,17,TRBD2,CASSVRREGASYNEQFF,TGTGCCAGCAGCGTAAGGCGGGAGGGGGCCTCCTACAATGAGCAGTTCTTC
once,TRBJ1-4,TRBV3-1/TRBV3-2,15,NA,CASSQEGTRNEKLFF,TGTGCCAGCAGCCAAGAGGGGACAAGGAATGAAAAACTGTTTTTT
NA,TRBJ2-7,TRBV18,14,NA,CASSRDTDAYEQYF,TGTGCCAGCTCGCGGGACACCGACGCCTACGAGCAGTACTTC
once,TRBJ2-1,TRBV5-1,16,TRBD1,CASSVGQGLSYNEQFF,TGCGCCAGCAGCGTTGGACAGGGCCTCTCCTACAATGAGCAGTTCTTC
NA,TRBJ1-5,TRBV29-1,13,NA,CSPRDGTNQPQHF,TGCAGCCCCCGGGACGGTACTAATCAGCCCCAGCATTTT
NA,TRBJ2-3,TRBV19,13,NA,CASSIVGTDTQYF,TGTGCCAGTAGTATAGTGGGGACAGATACGCAGTATTTT
NA,TRBJ2-5,TRBV12-5,14,TRBD2,CASGLAGGRETQYF,TGTGCTAGTGGTTTGGCGGGGGGGAGGGAGACCCAGTACTTC
NA,TRBJ2-7,TRBV3-1/TRBV3-2,16,TRBD1,CASSQDSGTGPYEQYF,TGTGCCAGCAGCCAAGATTCCGGGACAGGACCCTACGAGCAGTACTTC
NA,TRBJ1-5,TRBV6-2/TRBV6-3,15,NA,CASSYRGGFNQPQHF,TGTGCCAGCAGTTACCGGGGGGGGTTTAATCAGCCCCAGCATTTT